The clone carrying this T cell receptor (beta chain) was seen ten or more times. Antigen unknown. The junction does not match germline at one end; this may be a read error. The sample belongs to a study of Graves' ophthalmopathy and Graves' hyperthyroidism. The authors amplified TCR beta CDR3 regions from RNA transcripts. First-round RT-PCR employed HTBI primers, with a second-round multiplex PCR after it. MiXCR was run by TCRdb on the multiplex PCR reads, yielding one entry per CDR3 protein. The data contain 650,000 to 900,000 distinct CDR3 sequences, around 40% of them singletons. Germline loops: CDR1 DFQATT, CDR2 SNEGSKA (reference sequence). The CDR3 is 8 residues long. General study findings and limits: Blood shared most expanded thyroid clonotypes above 0.001 frequency.

The clonotype originates from an adult man with Graves' ophthalmopathy. V usage is TRBV20-1 and J usage is TRBJ1-1, with no clear D. The sequenced material came from peripheral blood. The CDR3 DNA reads TGTTCGAACACTGAAGCTTTCTTT. Its translation is CSNTEAFF.